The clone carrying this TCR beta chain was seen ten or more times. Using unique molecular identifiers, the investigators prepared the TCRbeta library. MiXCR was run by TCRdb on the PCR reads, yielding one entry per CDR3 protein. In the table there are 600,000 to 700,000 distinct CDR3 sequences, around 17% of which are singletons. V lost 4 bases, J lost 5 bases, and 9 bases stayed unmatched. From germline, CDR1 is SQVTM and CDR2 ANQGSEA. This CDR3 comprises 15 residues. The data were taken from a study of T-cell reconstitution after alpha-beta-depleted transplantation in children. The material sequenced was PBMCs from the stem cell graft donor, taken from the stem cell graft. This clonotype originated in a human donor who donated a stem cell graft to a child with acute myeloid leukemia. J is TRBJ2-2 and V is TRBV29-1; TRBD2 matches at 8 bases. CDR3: CSVGSVLAETGELFF. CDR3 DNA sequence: TGCAGCGTTGGGAGTGTACTAGCGGAAACCGGGGAGCTGTTTTTT.